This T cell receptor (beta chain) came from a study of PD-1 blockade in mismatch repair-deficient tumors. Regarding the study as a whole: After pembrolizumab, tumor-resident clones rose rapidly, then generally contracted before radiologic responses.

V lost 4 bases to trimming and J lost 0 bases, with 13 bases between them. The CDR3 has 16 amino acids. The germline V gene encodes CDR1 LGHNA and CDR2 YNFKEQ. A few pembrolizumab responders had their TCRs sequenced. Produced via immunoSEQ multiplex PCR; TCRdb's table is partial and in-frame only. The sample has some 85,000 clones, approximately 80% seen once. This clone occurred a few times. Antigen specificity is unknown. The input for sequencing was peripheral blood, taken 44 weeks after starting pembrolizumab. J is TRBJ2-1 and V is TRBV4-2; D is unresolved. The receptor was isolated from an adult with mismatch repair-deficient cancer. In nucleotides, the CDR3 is TGTGCCAGCAGCCGAATTATAACGGACTCCTACAATGAGCAGTTCTTC. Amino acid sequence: CASSRIITDSYNEQFF.